The 22 T cell receptor beta chains presented below share a single source sample, sequenced in a study of beta chain features in type 1 diabetes (dated by TCRdb to 2017 to 2018). The full study reports these points: A moderate but significant shortening of TCRB CDR3 length was observed in type 1 diabetes patients in all four CD4+ subsets.

The library was obtained by the immunoSEQ multiplex PCR assay. The entire amount of isolated RNA was reverse transcribed using the High Capacity cDNA Reverse Transcription Kit, so the sequenced TCRB transcripts were expressed ones. TCRdb took this table from immuneACCESS and kept in-frame rearrangements with V and J called. Such tables lack part of the clones; where checked against another copy, unresolved V genes explain under half of the gap, and the rest is unexplained. A total of around 250,000 clones appear in this sample, roughly 25% of them only once. The ten largest make up roughly 0.011% of the sample. These TCRs are of unknown antigen specificity. Sequenced input: naive CD4+ T cells from blood. Explained via the paper, the cell subset or site label denotes: true naive CD4+ T cells. The origin of the receptors is a woman in her twenties or thirties with type 1 diabetes.

The V call is TRBV4-2, the J call TRBJ2-1, with a tentative D call TRBD2 (5 bases). CDR3 length: 16 residues. CDR1 LGHNA and CDR2 YNFKEQ come from the germline V gene. Trimming removed 3 bases from V and 1 base from J, with 13 bases in between. The CDR3 loop is CASSHIGGPSYNEQFF. The CDR3 DNA reads as TGTGCCAGCAGCCATATTGGCGGGCCTTCCTACAATGAGCAGTTCTTC.

This chain joins TRBV7-6 and TRBJ2-3, with 7 positions matching TRBD1. This CDR3 comprises 16 residues. Germline V lookup: CDR1 SGHVS, CDR2 FNYEAQ. The junction had 9 bases not matched to a gene; V was cut back by 5 bases and J by 1 base. CDR3 sequence reads: CASSPRQGLGTDTQYF. In DNA, the CDR3 is TGTGCCAGCAGCCCGAGACAGGGCCTAGGCACAGATACGCAGTATTTT.

This clone appeared a few times. The rearrangement links TRBV5-1 to TRBJ1-2; 8 bases are shared with TRBD1. CDR3 length: 18 amino acids. Germline loops: CDR1 SGHRS, CDR2 YFSETQ. V lost 0 bases, J lost 0 bases, and 10 bases stayed unmatched. The CDR3 protein is CASSLGTGRVTANYGYTF. As DNA, the CDR3 is TGCGCCAGCAGCTTGGGGACAGGGCGAGTTACAGCTAACTATGGCTACACCTTC.

This clone showed up just a few times. The chain carries TRBV7-2 and TRBJ2-1; 11 bases align to TRBD2. CDR1 SGHTA and CDR2 FQGNSA come from the germline V gene. Losses at the gene ends were 6 bases for V and 5 bases for J; bases not matched to a gene: 6. This CDR3 spans 15 amino acids. CDR3 residues: CASSLPGLADNEQFF. The CDR3, as DNA: TGTGCCAGCAGTCTCCCGGGACTAGCGGACAATGAGCAGTTCTTC. The entire variable domain, with the rest obtained from reference TRBV7-2 and TRBJ2-1, is as follows: GAGVSQSPSNKVTEKGKDVELRCDPISGHTALYWYRQSLGQGLEFLIYFQGNSAPDKSGLPSDRFSAERTGGSVSTLTIQRTQQEDSAVYLCASSLPGLADNEQFFGPGTRLTVL.

The chain uses TRBV28 and TRBJ2-5; 7 bases line up with TRBD1. Germline CDR1 reads MDHEN; CDR2 reads SYDVKM. Trimming at V came to 5 bases and at J to 4 bases, leaving 16 bases not matched to a gene. This CDR3 has 17 residues. The CDR3 loop is CASSLHPGAGGSETQYF. For the CDR3, the DNA is TGTGCCAGCAGTCTCCACCCCGGGGCAGGGGGATCAGAGACCCAGTACTTC.

This clone has more than one count but fewer than ten. The chain has TRBV27 and TRBJ2-1; 7 bases map to TRBD2. Per germline, CDR1 MNHEY and CDR2 SMNVEV (reference sequence). The CDR3 runs to 13 residues. Unmatched junction bases numbered 4, after V lost 5 bases and J lost 6 bases. The CDR3 sequence is CASSPRTSNEQFF. CDR3 coding DNA: TGTGCCAGCAGTCCCCGGACTAGCAATGAGCAGTTCTTC.

Only a few counts were recorded for this clone. The J gene is TRBJ2-3, the V gene TRBV30, with D perhaps TRBD1 (5 bases). Germline V gene lookup returns CDR1 GTSNPN and CDR2 SVGIG (reference sequence). V shed 2 bases and J shed 0 bases, with 9 bases lying between them. The CDR3 is made up of 14 amino acids. CDR3 residues: CAWSTGSSTDTQYF. The CDR3 bases are TGTGCCTGGAGTACAGGTTCTAGCACAGATACGCAGTATTTT.

This clone was detected only a few times. The V gene is TRBV7-3, the J gene TRBJ2-7; 10 bases are shared with TRBD2. The V and J ends lost 3 bases and 5 bases, in that order; junction bases with no gene match: 10. The CDR3 spans 16 residues. Germline CDR1 is SGHTA and CDR2 is FQGTGA. The CDR3 region has the DNA TGTGCCAGCAGCTTCGGAGGTCCTAGCGGGAGTCACGAGCAGTACTTC. It is translated as CASSFGGPSGSHEQYF. Together with reference TRBV7-3 and TRBJ2-7, the CDR3 gives the full variable domain: GAGVSQTPSNKVTEKGKYVELRCDPISGHTALYWYRQSLGQGPEFLIYFQGTGAADDSGLPNDRFFAVRPEGSVSTLKIQRTERGDSAVYLCASSFGGPSGSHEQYFGPGTRLTVT.

This clone has more than one count but fewer than ten. The chain has TRBV15 and TRBJ2-7, with 9 bases lining up with TRBD1. The junction had 8 bases not matched to a gene; V was cut back by 4 bases and J by 4 bases. CDR1 and CDR2 (germline): LNHNV, YYDKDF (reference sequence). The CDR3 loop spans 15 amino acids. The CDR3 spells CATSTQGQGIYEQYF. The CDR3 nucleotides read TGTGCCACCAGCACCCAAGGACAGGGGATATACGAGCAGTACTTC.

This clone appeared a few times. This chain links TRBV28 with TRBJ2-5, with D possibly being TRBD1 (6 bases). Germline lookup yields CDR1 MDHEN and CDR2 SYDVKM. The CDR3 consists of 15 residues. With 4 bases removed from V and 5 bases from J, the gap between germline ends came to 17 bases. CDR3 sequence (DNA): TGTGCCAGCAGTTATATAGTAACAGGGCTGGAGACCCAGTACTTC. Its protein product is CASSYIVTGLETQYF. The full variable domain, in which reference TRBV28 and TRBJ2-5 provide the parts outside the CDR3, is DVKVTQSSRYLVKRTGEKVFLECVQDMDHENMFWYRQDPGLGLRLIYFSYDVKMKEKGDIPEGYSVSREKKERFSLILESASTNQTSMYLCASSYIVTGLETQYFGPGTRLLVL.

In its sample, this clone was seen a few times. This chain uses TRBV20-1 with TRBJ2-1; a weak D match, TRBD2 (6 bases). The V gene lost 6 bases and the J gene lost 9 bases, with 12 bases spanning the gap. Germline CDR1 DFQATT, CDR2 SNEGSKA (reference sequence). The CDR3 loop spans 11 amino acids. The CDR3 loop reads CSAKGTPEQFF. The DNA of the CDR3 is TGCAGTGCAAAAGGGACTCCTGAGCAGTTCTTC.

Only a few counts were recorded for this clone. This chain joins TRBV29-1 and TRBJ2-3, with TRBD2 as a possible D gene (6 bases). V lost 6 bases and J 9 bases, leaving 19 bases between the germline ends. In germline, CDR1 is SQVTM, CDR2 ANQGSEA. CDR3 length: 13 residues. The CDR3 region has the DNA TGCAGCGTGGAGGGAGTAGACGGGAACACGCAGTATTTT. Protein product: CSVEGVDGNTQYF.

V usage is TRBV30 and J usage is TRBJ2-2; 7 positions agree with TRBD1. The V gene's germline CDR1 is GTSNPN and CDR2 SVGIG (reference sequence). V was pared by 3 bases and J by 7 bases, with 5 bases of the junction left unmatched. The CDR3 runs 13 residues. This CDR3 is CAWRDRVNGELFF. The CDR3 DNA reads TGTGCCTGGAGAGACAGGGTCAACGGGGAGCTGTTTTTT. Using reference TRBV30 and TRBJ2-2 for the parts outside the CDR3, the full variable domain is SQTIHQWPATLVQPVGSPLSLECTVEGTSNPNLYWYRQAAGRGLQLLFYSVGIGQISSEVPQNLSASRPQDRQFILSSKKLLLSDSGFYLCAWRDRVNGELFFGEGSRLTVL.

The V gene is TRBV13, the J gene TRBJ1-5, with D possibly matching TRBD1 (5 bases). V shed 0 bases and J shed 3 bases, with 9 bases lying between them. Germline CDR1 and CDR2: PRHDT and FYEKMQ (reference sequence). CDR3 length equals 15 residues. The DNA of the CDR3 is TGTGCCAGCAGCTTAGGCCCAGGGTTCAATCAGCCCCAGCATTTT. As protein: CASSLGPGFNQPQHF.

With respect to this clone: The junction departs from germline at one end; a sequencing error may be responsible. The chain couples TRBV7-9 to TRBJ1-2; D perhaps matches TRBD1 (5 bases). This CDR3 has 10 residues. Germline CDR1 SEHNR, CDR2 FQNEAQ (reference sequence). The CDR3 sequence is CASSLGGGCF. DNA for the CDR3: TGTGCCAGCAGCTTAGGGGGCGGATGCTTC.

This clone was picked up a small number of times. The V gene is TRBV4-2, the J gene TRBJ2-7; the match to TRBD2 covers 13 bases. CDR1 and CDR2 (germline): LGHNA, YNFKEQ. Losses at the gene ends were 2 bases for V and 5 bases for J; bases not matched to a gene: 12. The CDR3 length is 18 residues. The CDR3 is CASSQLGYPGTSGDEQYF. CDR3 DNA sequence: TGTGCCAGCAGCCAACTAGGATACCCCGGGACTAGCGGGGACGAGCAGTACTTC.

This clone was counted only a few times. The J gene is TRBJ2-1, the V gene TRBV5-1, with a weak D call TRBD2 (6 bases). The CDR3 has 14 amino acids. The ends were cut back, 2 bases at V and 5 bases at J, with 11 bases in the middle. Per the germline V gene, CDR1 is SGHRS and CDR2 is YFSETQ. CDR3: CASSLAGVHNEQFF. In DNA, the CDR3 is TGCGCCAGCAGCTTAGCGGGTGTTCACAATGAGCAGTTCTTC.

This sequence joins TRBV4-1 and TRBJ1-5; 7 bases line up with TRBD1. The CDR3 is 15 amino acids. Per germline, CDR1 MGHRA and CDR2 YSYEKL. The junction had 10 bases not matched to a gene; V was cut back by 4 bases and J by 7 bases. CDR3 DNA: TGCGCCAGCAGCCCTGGGACAGCCTTGGGGCAGCCCCAGCATTTT. This sequence encodes CASSPGTALGQPQHF.

This clone has more than one count but fewer than ten. V and J are TRBV7-2 and TRBJ2-2; TRBD2 is a possible D gene (5 bases). This CDR3 is built from 14 residues. The germline CDR1 and CDR2 sequences are SGHTA and FQGNSA. Trimming stripped 5 bases from V and 2 bases from J, with 9 bases between. DNA of the CDR3: TGTGCCAGCAGCCCCAGACTAAACACCGGGGAGCTGTTTTTT. This encodes CASSPRLNTGELFF.

This clone appeared a few times. The chain carries TRBV19 and TRBJ1-5, with D unresolved. The CDR3 totals 13 residues. V lost 3 bases and J 3 bases, leaving 6 bases between the germline ends. Looked up from germline, CDR1 is LNHDA and CDR2 is SQIVND (reference sequence). The CDR3 nucleotides read TGTGCCAGTAGTATCGAACTCAATCAGCCCCAGCATTTT. Protein sequence: CASSIELNQPQHF.

The chain carries TRBV4-1 and TRBJ1-1, with D uncertain. The CDR3 spans 13 residues. CDR1 is MGHRA and CDR2 is YSYEKL in the germline V gene. Trimming removed 7 bases from V and 1 base from J, with 10 bases in between. CDR3: CASKVAANTEAFF. The CDR3 DNA reads as TGCGCCAGCAAGGTGGCGGCGAACACTGAAGCTTTCTTT.

The chain carries TRBV5-4 and TRBJ1-1, with unresolved D. The germline V gene has CDR1 SGHNT and CDR2 YYREEE (reference sequence). V shed 4 bases and J shed 0 bases, with 7 bases lying between them. The CDR3 is 13 amino acids. The CDR3 DNA reads as TGTGCCAGCAGCCGGAGCATGAACACTGAAGCTTTCTTT. Translated, it gives CASSRSMNTEAFF.